The TCR beta chain under discussion was sequenced for a study of blood T cell repertoires in COVID-19. Clones were sequenced by immunoSEQ multiplex PCR, and TCRdb holds only the in-frame ones, with some missing. The table shows approximately 110,000 clones, with under 90% occurring only once. Sequencing used peripheral blood. This TCR was recovered from a man older than 75 with acute or convalescent COVID-19.

CDR3 bases: TGTGCCAGCAGGGACAGCAATAGCAATCAGCCCCAGCATTTT. Protein product: CASRDSNSNQPQHF. The chain links TRBV28 to TRBJ1-5, with D possibly matching TRBD1 (6 bases). The CDR3 has 14 amino acids. CDR1 MDHEN and CDR2 SYDVKM come from the germline V gene. Trimming cost V 6 bases and J 0 bases, with 9 bases left between them.